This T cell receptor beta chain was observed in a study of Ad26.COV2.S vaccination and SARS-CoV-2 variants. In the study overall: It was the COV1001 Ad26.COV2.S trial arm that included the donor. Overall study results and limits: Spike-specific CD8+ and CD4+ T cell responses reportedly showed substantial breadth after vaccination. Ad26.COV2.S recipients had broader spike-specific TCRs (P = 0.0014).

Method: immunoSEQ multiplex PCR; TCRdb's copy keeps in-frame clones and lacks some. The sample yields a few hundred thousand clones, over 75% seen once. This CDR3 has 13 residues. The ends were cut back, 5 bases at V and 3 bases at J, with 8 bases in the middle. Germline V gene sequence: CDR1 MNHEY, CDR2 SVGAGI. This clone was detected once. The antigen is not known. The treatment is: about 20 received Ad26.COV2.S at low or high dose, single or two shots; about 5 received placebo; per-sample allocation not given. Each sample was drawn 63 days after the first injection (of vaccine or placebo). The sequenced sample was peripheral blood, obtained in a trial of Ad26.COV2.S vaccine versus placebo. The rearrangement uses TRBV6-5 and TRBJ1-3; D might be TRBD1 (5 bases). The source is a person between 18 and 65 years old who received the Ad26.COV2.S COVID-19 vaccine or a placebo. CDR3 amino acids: CASSPGGGNTIYF. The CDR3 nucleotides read TGTGCCAGCAGTCCTGGGGGTGGAAACACCATATATTTT.